The rows below give T cell receptor beta chains drawn from one sample of a study of T-cell memory formation after mild COVID-19. TCRdb fed the 5' RACE reads into MiXCR, producing one record per CDR3 protein. The table shows approximately 50,000 distinct CDR3 sequences, with approximately 12% occurring only once. The sample taken for sequencing was PBMCs or a T cell subset sorted from them (not recorded which). The receptor set was obtained from a man younger than 35 who had mild COVID-19 (a few samples of this study predate the infection). Cell type and time point are not known. CDR3s include the opening cysteine and the closing phenylalanine or tryptophan. D genes are given only for firm matches. Clone size, where shown, is once, few, many, or a class for clones that have expanded.

d_call | j_call | v_call | clone_size | cdr3_nt | cdr3_aa
. | TRBJ2-4 | TRBV7-9 | . | TGTGCCAGCAGCCTCCGCCCCGCAGGGCCCAATGACATTCAGTACTTC | CASSLRPAGPNDIQYF
. | TRBJ2-3 | TRBV4-3 | few | TGCGCCAGCAGCCAAGGACGGGGGCGCCGCACAGATACGCAGTATTTT | CASSQGRGRRTDTQYF
. | TRBJ2-2 | TRBV10-3 | many | TGTGCCATCGGGGGGACAGAAAGGCCCGGGGAGCTGTTTTTT | CAIGGTERPGELFF
. | TRBJ1-2 | TRBV9 | few | TGTGCCAGCAGCACCACAGGTTCCTATGGCTACACCTTC | CASSTTGSYGYTF
TRBD2 | TRBJ2-3 | TRBV6-2/TRBV6-3 | many | TGTGCCAGCACACCCCGGCGGGGGGGAGATACGCAGTATTTT | CASTPRRGGDTQYF
. | TRBJ2-6 | TRBV18 | few | TGTGCCAGCTCACTCGACTGGGGGGCCAACGTCCTGACTTTC | CASSLDWGANVLTF
. | TRBJ2-5 | TRBV7-6 | few | TGTGCCAGCAGCTTCCCCCAAGAGACCCAGTACTTC | CASSFPQETQYF
. | TRBJ2-1 | TRBV25-1 | few | TGTGCCAGCAGCGGTCGGTCCCCCGGGGGGCCCTACAATGAGCAGTTCTTC | CASSGRSPGGPYNEQFF
. | TRBJ1-1 | TRBV10-3 | few | TGTGCCATCACGGCCGACAGATACACTGAAGCTTTCTTT | CAITADRYTEAFF
. | TRBJ2-2 | TRBV20-1 | . | TGCAGTGCCACGGGATCATCGAACACCGGGGAGCTGTTTTTT | CSATGSSNTGELFF
. | TRBJ2-7 | TRBV5-1 | many | TGCGCCAGCTCGGAAACGGGACTCCGCTCCTACGAGCAGTACTTC | CASSETGLRSYEQYF
TRBD1 | TRBJ1-1 | TRBV7-9 | . | TGTGCCAGCAGCTCGACAGGGTCAGACACTGAAGCTTTCTTT | CASSSTGSDTEAFF
. | TRBJ2-7 | TRBV7-9 | many | TGTGCCAGCAGCCCTCCCTCGACAGGCCCCGAGCAGTACTTC | CASSPPSTGPEQYF
. | TRBJ2-7 | TRBV11-3 | . | TGTGCCAGCAGCTCCCCGGGGGCCGGGGCAACCTACGAGCAGTACTTC | CASSSPGAGATYEQYF
TRBD2 | TRBJ2-2 | TRBV10-3 | few | TGTGCCATCAGTGAGAGGACTAGCGGGGGGGCCAGGGACACCGGGGAGCTGTTTTTT | CAISERTSGGARDTGELFF
. | TRBJ1-1 | TRBV7-2 | . | TGTGCCAGCAGCTTACAGAACACTGAAGCTTTCTTT | CASSLQNTEAFF
. | TRBJ2-7 | TRBV12-3/TRBV12-4 | . | TGTGCCAGCAGTTTCTCCCCCTACGAGCAGTACTTC | CASSFSPYEQYF
. | TRBJ1-2 | TRBV3-1 | . | TGTGCCAGCAGCCACCTGGACAGCAACTATGGCTACACCTTC | CASSHLDSNYGYTF
. | TRBJ1-4 | TRBV9 | few | TGTGCCAGCAGTCAAGACCAGGGTGAAAAACTGTTTTTT | CASSQDQGEKLFF
TRBD1 | TRBJ1-5 | TRBV4-1 | . | TGCGCCAGCAGCCCAGCTCCACGGGGACAGGGGAGCCAGCCCCAGCATTTT | CASSPAPRGQGSQPQHF
. | TRBJ2-7 | TRBV7-2 | many | TGTGCCAGCATGGTAGAAGCCGGGGCCGAGCAGTACTTC | CASMVEAGAEQYF
. | TRBJ1-2 | TRBV5-4 | . | TGTGCCAGCAGCCAGGACGCAAACTATGGCTACACCTTC | CASSQDANYGYTF
. | TRBJ2-7 | TRBV7-9 | few | TGTGCCAGCAGGTCGACCCCCTACGAGCAGTACTTC | CASRSTPYEQYF
. | TRBJ1-2 | TRBV5-1 | few | TGCGCCAGCAGCTTGGAGCCGGGGGCACCGGGTGGCTACACCTTC | CASSLEPGAPGGYTF
. | TRBJ2-7 | TRBV6-2/TRBV6-3 | . | TGTGCCAGCAGTCGGGCTTACGAGCAGTACTTC | CASSRAYEQYF
TRBD2 | TRBJ2-5 | TRBV5-1 | few | TGCGCCAGCAGCCTCGTTAGCGGGGGGCCGGGGGTTGAGACCCAGTACTTC | CASSLVSGGPGVETQYF
. | TRBJ1-6 | TRBV4-3 | many | TGCGCCAGCAGCCAAAGGGATGGGGGTCGGTCACCCCTCCACTTT | CASSQRDGGRSPLHF
. | TRBJ2-5 | TRBV6-5 | . | TGTGCCAGCAGTAAGGGGACAGTGGGGGGAGAGACCCAGTACTTC | CASSKGTVGGETQYF
. | TRBJ1-4 | TRBV4-1 | many | TGCGCCAGCAGCCAAGGTGCAGGGGTTACGGGAAAACTGTTTTTT | CASSQGAGVTGKLFF
TRBD2 | TRBJ2-2 | TRBV12-3/TRBV12-4 | many | TGTGCCAGCAGGAATAGCGGGGGGTCCGGGGAGCTGTTTTTT | CASRNSGGSGELFF
. | TRBJ2-6 | TRBV14 | few | TGTGCCAGCAGCCATTCTGGGGCCAACGTCCTGACTTTC | CASSHSGANVLTF
. | TRBJ2-1 | TRBV30 | . | TGTGCCTGGAGTCCTGGGACTGCGCGCAACAATGAGCAGTTCTTC | CAWSPGTARNNEQFF
TRBD2 | TRBJ2-4 | TRBV4-3 | few | TGCGCCAGCAGCCAAGATCACCCTAGCGGGGGGGGAACCATTCAGTACTTC | CASSQDHPSGGGTIQYF
TRBD2 | TRBJ2-5 | TRBV28 | few | TGTGCCAGCAGATCCAAAGCCGGGACTAGCGGCCAAGAGACCCAGTACTTC | CASRSKAGTSGQETQYF
. | TRBJ2-1 | TRBV7-2 | few | TGTGCCAGCAGTCGGAACCTCCCTGGTAATGAGCAGTTCTTC | CASSRNLPGNEQFF
. | TRBJ1-1 | TRBV29-1 | . | TGCAGCGGCCGGGCACCGGCAGGGAGGAACACTGAAGCTTTCTTT | CSGRAPAGRNTEAFF
TRBD1 | TRBJ2-1 | TRBV9 | many | TGTGCCAGCAGCGCAACAGGGGGCCCCTACAATGAGCAGTTCTTC | CASSATGGPYNEQFF
. | TRBJ1-3 | TRBV20-1 | few | TGCAGTGCTAGAGAGGGCAGCTCTGGAAACACCATATATTTT | CSAREGSSGNTIYF
. | TRBJ1-1 | TRBV5-1 | . | TGCGCCAGCAGCTCAAAAGGACCGGGGAGCACTGAAGCTTTCTTT | CASSSKGPGSTEAFF
. | TRBJ1-2 | TRBV7-8 | . | TGTGCCAGCAGCTTGAGGGTAAACTATGGCTACACCTTC | CASSLRVNYGYTF
. | TRBJ2-2 | TRBV5-5 | many | TGTGCCAGCAGCTTGGTGGGGCTGAACACCGGGGAGCTGTTTTTT | CASSLVGLNTGELFF
TRBD2 | TRBJ2-5 | TRBV19 | . | TGTGCCAGTGAGCGGGGGCCAGGAGAGACCCAGTACTTC | CASERGPGETQYF